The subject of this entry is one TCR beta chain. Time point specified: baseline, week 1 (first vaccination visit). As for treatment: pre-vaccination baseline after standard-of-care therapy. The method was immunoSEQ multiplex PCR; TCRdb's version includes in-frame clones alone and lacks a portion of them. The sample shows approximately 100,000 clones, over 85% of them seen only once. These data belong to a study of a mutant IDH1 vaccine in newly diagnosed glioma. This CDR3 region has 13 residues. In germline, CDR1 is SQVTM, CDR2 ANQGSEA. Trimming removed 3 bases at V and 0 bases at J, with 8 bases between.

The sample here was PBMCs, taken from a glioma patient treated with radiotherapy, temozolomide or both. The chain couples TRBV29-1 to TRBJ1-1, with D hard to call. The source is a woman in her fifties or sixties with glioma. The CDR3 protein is CSVDSDMNTEAFF. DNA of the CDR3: TGCAGCGTTGACAGCGATATGAACACTGAAGCTTTCTTT.